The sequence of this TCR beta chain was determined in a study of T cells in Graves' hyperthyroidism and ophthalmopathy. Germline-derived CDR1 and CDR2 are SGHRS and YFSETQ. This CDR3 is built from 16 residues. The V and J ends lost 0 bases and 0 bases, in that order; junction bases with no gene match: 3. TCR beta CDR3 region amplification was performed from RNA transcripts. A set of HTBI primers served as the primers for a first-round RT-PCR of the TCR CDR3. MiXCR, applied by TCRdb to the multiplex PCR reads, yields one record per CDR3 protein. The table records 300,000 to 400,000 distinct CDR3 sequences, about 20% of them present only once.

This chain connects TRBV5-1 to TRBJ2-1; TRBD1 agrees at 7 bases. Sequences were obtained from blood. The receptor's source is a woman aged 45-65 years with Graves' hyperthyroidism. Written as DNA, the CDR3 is TGCGCCAGCAGCTTGGGGGACAGCTACTCCTACAATGAGCAGTTCTTC. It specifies CASSLGDSYSYNEQFF.